This T cell receptor beta chain was retrieved from a study of blood T cell repertoires in COVID-19. A word on this clone: The same CDR3 is also encoded by other DNA sequences in this sample.

Germline V gene data show CDR1 as KGHDR and CDR2 as SFDVKD. This CDR3 has 15 amino acids. The V and J ends lost 4 bases and 2 bases respectively, with 14 bases between them. This table comes from immunoSEQ multiplex PCR, and its TCRdb copy is limited to in-frame clones, with some not included. Among about 52,000 clones listed, around 80% were seen once. It was during active infection that Seattle patients were enrolled and then longitudinally followed. The origin of this receptor is a woman aged 80 or over with COVID-19, enrolled during active disease. The genes are TRBV24-1 and TRBJ2-7; possibly TRBD1 for D (6 bases). Sequenced material: peripheral blood. This CDR3 is CATSDPRDRTYEQYF. The DNA of the CDR3 is TGTGCCACCAGTGACCCGAGAGACAGGACCTACGAGCAGTACTTC.